The 19 T cell receptor beta chains below come from one sample, sequenced in a study of T cell changes during pregnancy in multiple sclerosis. The data were produced by immunoSEQ multiplex PCR, yet TCRdb's version contains in-frame clones alone and is incomplete. Found here are 74,000 or so clones, more than 90% of them singletons; the top ten hold 0.21%. This specimen consisted of CD4+ T cells from peripheral blood mononuclear cells, obtained before pregnancy. These receptors all come from a female donor with multiple sclerosis, enrolled in a pregnancy study.

J is TRBJ1-6 and V is TRBV10-3; D perhaps matches TRBD1 (5 bases). The germline gives CDR1 ENHRY, CDR2 SYGVKD. The CDR3 length is 13 residues. V was pared by 7 bases and J by 6 bases, with 10 bases between. This CDR3 reads CAITQGPNSPLHF. The CDR3 coding sequence is TGTGCCATCACGCAGGGCCCTAATTCACCCCTCCACTTT.

This rearrangement joins TRBV6-6 to TRBJ2-1, with D possibly TRBD2 on 5 matching bases. The germline gives CDR1 MNHNY, CDR2 SVGAGI (reference sequence). The V end lost 6 bases, the J end lost 3 bases, and 9 bases lay between the germline ends. The CDR3 contains 13 residues. CDR3 residues: CASSLTSYNEQFF. CDR3 DNA: TGTGCCAGCAGCCTAACTAGCTACAATGAGCAGTTCTTC.

This clone was seen more than once but under ten times. The genes are TRBV30 and TRBJ1-6; 9 bases are a match to TRBD1. Germline loops: CDR1 GTSNPN, CDR2 SVGIG (reference sequence). V lost 0 bases and J lost 10; bases outside the gene matches: 7. This CDR3 has 15 amino acids. This chain's CDR3 is CAWSVGGQGNSPLHF. The DNA for the CDR3 is TGTGCCTGGAGTGTGGGGGGACAGGGAAACTCACCCCTCCACTTT.

This sequence joins TRBV19 and TRBJ1-1; 8 nucleotides align to TRBD1. There are 13 residues in the CDR3. Germline lookup yields CDR1 LNHDA and CDR2 SQIVND (reference sequence). Trimming removed 8 bases from V and 0 bases from J; junction bases left unmatched: 2. CDR3 sequence: CASADRVNTEAFF. In nucleotides, the CDR3 is TGTGCCAGTGCGGACAGGGTGAACACTGAAGCTTTCTTT.

The rearrangement uses TRBV4-2 and TRBJ1-1, with D possibly TRBD1 on 5 matching bases. V lost 0 bases and J lost 5, with 13 bases in between. Germline CDR1 LGHNA, CDR2 YNFKEQ. The CDR3 is 15 amino acids. The CDR3 is CASSQDWGDGTEAFF. In DNA, the CDR3 is TGTGCCAGCAGCCAAGATTGGGGGGACGGGACTGAAGCTTTCTTT.

V and J are TRBV5-5 and TRBJ2-5, with D perhaps matching TRBD2 (5 bases). V was trimmed by 3 bases and J by 2 bases, leaving 8 bases between them. This CDR3 comprises 13 residues. Germline CDR1 reads SGHKS; CDR2 reads YYEKEE (reference sequence). The CDR3 DNA reads as TGTGCCAGCAGCTGGGGAGTTCAAGAGACCCAGTACTTC. Protein sequence: CASSWGVQETQYF.

V and J are TRBV10-1 and TRBJ2-7; a weak D match, TRBD2 (5 bases). Trimming cost V 6 bases and J 7 bases, with 16 bases left between them. Germline CDR1 is WNHNN and CDR2 is SYGVQD (reference sequence). The CDR3 totals 13 residues. The CDR3 region is CASSPYQRGEQYF. CDR3 in DNA: TGCGCCAGCAGCCCGTACCAACGAGGGGAGCAGTACTTC.

The chain uses TRBV11-2 and TRBJ2-7; 12 bases align to TRBD2. CDR3 length equals 14 residues. The V segment lost 5 bases and the J segment 7 bases; nucleotides outside the gene matches: 6. Germline CDR1 reads SGHAT; CDR2 reads FQNNGV. Written as DNA, the CDR3 is TGTGCCAGCAGCCCTGGACTAGCGGGAAATGAGCAGTACTTC. This translates into CASSPGLAGNEQYF.

The J gene is TRBJ2-2, the V gene TRBV5-1; D perhaps matches TRBD2 (5 bases). The germline CDR1 and CDR2 sequences are SGHRS and YFSETQ. The V end was cut by 0 bases, the J end by 4 bases, with 16 bases between. The CDR3 runs 17 residues. CDR3 bases: TGCGCCAGCAGCTTGGATTCGGGAATGCTAACCACCGGGGAGCTGTTTTTT. Its translation: CASSLDSGMLTTGELFF.

This clone was seen only a few times. The rearrangement uses TRBV2 and TRBJ1-2; 9 bases are shared with TRBD1. V shed 7 bases and J 1 base; nucleotides not matched to a gene: 4. The CDR3 has 14 residues. From germline, CDR1 is SNHLY and CDR2 FYNNEI. CDR3 region: CASTTGGYNYGYTF. In DNA form, the CDR3 reads TGTGCCAGCACGACAGGGGGATATAACTATGGCTACACCTTC.

The rearrangement uses TRBV9 and TRBJ2-4; 8 bases align to TRBD1. The germline gives CDR1 SGDLS, CDR2 YYNGEE. The CDR3 is 16 amino acids. Trimming at V came to 3 bases and at J to 4 bases, leaving 9 bases not matched to a gene. The CDR3 DNA reads as TGTGCCAGCAGCGGAGGTGGAACAGGGGGTAAAAACATTCAGTACTTC. This sequence encodes CASSGGGTGGKNIQYF.

CDR3 residues: CSEISGSSYNEQFF. The CDR3 DNA is TGCAGCGAAATAAGCGGGAGTTCCTACAATGAGCAGTTCTTC. The chain carries TRBV29-1 and TRBJ2-1, with 8 bases matching TRBD2. The V and J ends lost 7 bases and 1 base, in that order; junction bases with no gene match: 6. Per the germline V gene, CDR1 is SQVTM and CDR2 is ANQGSEA. This CDR3 is 14 amino acids long.

The rearrangement uses TRBV6-6 and TRBJ2-7; tentative D call: TRBD2 (5 bases). This CDR3 has 14 residues. The germline V gene has CDR1 MNHNY and CDR2 SVGAGI (reference sequence). CDR3 nucleotides: TGTGCTATTTCAAAGAGGGAGAACCCCTACGAGCAGTACTTC. Protein: CAISKRENPYEQYF.

The CDR3 sequence is CASSLDRLRTEAFF. As DNA, the CDR3 is TGCGCCAGCAGCTTGGACAGGTTGAGGACTGAAGCTTTCTTT. J is TRBJ1-1 and V is TRBV5-1; possible D gene TRBD1, 5 bases. The V gene lost 0 bases and the J gene lost 5 bases, with 11 bases spanning the gap. CDR1 and CDR2 from the germline V gene are SGHRS and YFSETQ. This CDR3 is 14 amino acids long.

The chain combines TRBV7-8 with TRBJ2-3, with 9 bases matching TRBD2. This CDR3 is built from 18 residues. Per the germline V gene, CDR1 is SGHVS and CDR2 is FQNEAQ. Losses at the gene ends were 5 bases for V and 1 base for J; bases not matched to a gene: 13. The CDR3 here is CASSLLAGLYTGTDTQYF. CDR3 coding DNA: TGTGCCAGCAGCCTTCTAGCGGGGCTTTACACTGGCACAGATACGCAGTATTTT.

The chain combines TRBV5-6 with TRBJ1-2, with 7 bases identical to TRBD1. The CDR3 runs to 16 residues. Germline loops: CDR1 SGHDT, CDR2 YYEEEE. V gave up 4 bases and J gave up 8 bases; unmatched junction bases: 17. The CDR3 DNA reads TGTGCCAGCAGCCCCCCGGATACAGGGGTAGTAGGCGGCTACACCTTC. This encodes CASSPPDTGVVGGYTF.

This sequence joins TRBV5-1 and TRBJ1-1, with a possible D match to TRBD1 (6 bases). The germline V and J ends were trimmed by 4 bases and 3 bases, with 16 bases remaining between them. The CDR3 has 15 amino acids. Germline assignment: CDR1 SGHRS and CDR2 YFSETQ. The CDR3 coding sequence is TGCGCCAGCAGCCCGGAGGCAGGGGATTACACTGAAGCTTTCTTT. Residues: CASSPEAGDYTEAFF.

This chain links TRBV4-2 with TRBJ1-4; 9 bases agree with TRBD1. This CDR3 has 16 amino acids. V gave up 1 base and J gave up 8 bases; unmatched junction bases: 8. The germline gives CDR1 LGHNA, CDR2 YNFKEQ. For the CDR3, the DNA is TGTGCCAGCAGCCAAGTAGTAGGGGACAGGGACGAAAAACTGTTTTTT. Translation: CASSQVVGDRDEKLFF.

The chain combines TRBV11-2 with TRBJ1-5, with 7 bases lining up with TRBD1. CDR3 length equals 14 residues. Germline CDR1 SGHAT, CDR2 FQNNGV. The V gene end was trimmed by 5 bases and the J gene end by 6 bases; junction bases not matched to a gene: 7. This CDR3 is CASSVDRSGQPQHF. In DNA form, the CDR3 reads TGTGCCAGCAGCGTGGACAGGTCCGGTCAGCCCCAGCATTTT.